This T cell receptor (beta chain) was found in a study of memory CD4+ T cells and cytomegalovirus serostatus. Study in general: Healthy Belgian adult donors included about nine CMV-positive and about two dozen CMV-negative people. Study-wide results and limits: Of more than 150 reported CMV TCRbeta sequences, under 80 were found in memory CD4+ repertoires.

The CDR3 has 13 residues. Trimming cost V 6 bases and J 8 bases, with 14 bases left between them. Per germline, CDR1 SGHAT and CDR2 FQNNGV. As to this clone: Antigen unknown.

The table came from immunoSEQ multiplex PCR; TCRdb's copy has only in-frame clones and leaves some out. This table holds under 40,000 clones, 70% to 80% found once. The sort gate was single viable CD3+CD4+CD8-CD45RO+ cells for memory CD4+ T cells. The chain recombines TRBV11-2 with TRBJ2-1; D perhaps matches TRBD1 (6 bases). The origin of this receptor is an adult in good health and CMV-seropositive. Sequences were obtained from memory CD4+ T cells from blood. This CDR3 reads CASRSTGVYEQFF. The CDR3 DNA reads as TGTGCCAGCAGGTCGACAGGCGTATATGAGCAGTTCTTC.